Listed below are T cell receptor beta chains from one sample, sequenced in a study of T cells after posttransplantation cyclophosphamide. Some clones are missing from TCRdb's copy, which holds only in-frame ones; the method was immunoSEQ multiplex PCR. The repertoire holds more than 9,500 clones, with around 90% as singletons. Specimen: PBMCs, collected after allogeneic stem cell transplant with posttransplant cyclophosphamide. All receptors come from a female patient between 30 and 39 years old who received an allogeneic stem cell transplant from an unrelated donor, was CMV-positive, and had no GVHD. Some T cells here may be from the graft donor. Each CDR3 is given with its conserved first and last residue.

>TRBV9
CASRRTGDYNEQFF
>TRBV6-1
CASSDTTGFTGDTGELFF
>TRBV6-1
CASSEGQDNSPLHF
>TRBV12-5
CASGLGQGTPEAFF
>TRBV14
CASSQLGQANTGELFF
>TRBV23-1
CASSPNGKGQGVFYEQYF
>TRBV18
CASSPRLASNTGELFF
>TRBV28
CASSLRSGGANNSPLHF
>TRBV7-6
CASSSRGYNEKLFF
>TRBV18
CASSQATTGDDTEAFF
>TRBV30
CAWSDPGISYNEQFF
>TRBV11-3
CASSSTGELYTGELFF
>TRBV14
CASSPIAGTYNEQFF
>TRBV18
CASSPLTSPNQETQYF
>TRBV30
CAWISASGANNEQFF
>TRBV29-1
CSVSSSGSRNEQFF
>TRBV5-6
CASSPPGQNSNTEAFF
>TRBV7-3
CASSYRDSGGYTF
>TRBV7-6
CASSLAADTEAFF
>TRBV10-3
CAISESGQWAYGYTF
>TRBV19
CAIEATHTGSHQPQHF
>TRBV19
CASSISVSSFSNQPQHF
>TRBV5-1
CASSLESVKDTQYF
>TRBV19
CASSFLAGTGAPYEQYF
>TRBV28
CASSSPWTGYSYEQYF
>TRBV5-1
CASRRQPQETQYF
>TRBV28
CASTFRTALSYEQYF
>TRBV18
CASSPLRSRQETQYF
>TRBV6-4
CASRVLAGDTGELFF
>TRBV25-1
CASSESGPGGNQPQHF
>TRBV6-1
CASSNRLSNQPQHF
>TRBV5-1
CASRRAGGMMNTEAFF
>TRBV5-1
CASSSFASSGANVLTF
>TRBV29-1
CSVGLQSREGTQYF
>TRBV29-1
CSVLSGREETQYF
>TRBV19
CASSTFLGGRTSYEQYF
>TRBV30
CAWRPRGMTQYF
>TRBV11-2
CASSLGDRVNQPQHF
>TRBV14
CASSPRLVRDNEQFF
>TRBV7-9
CASSYSGQATNEKLFF
>TRBV6-5
CASSYSPGDYGYTF
>TRBV28
CASSFGYRNQPQHF
>TRBV9
CASSVGGTGASYEQYF
>TRBV30
CAWSVRQKRNIQYF
>TRBV27
CASSLGPGSRLEQYF
>TRBV29-1
CSLSGGGLEQYF
>TRBV4-1
CASSQGGTSGSQETQYF